The 24 T cell receptor beta chains reported below all come from one sample, sequenced in a study of cytomegalovirus exposure and HLA in healthy donors. The PCR contained 60 Vbeta and 13 Jbeta primers. Produced via immunoSEQ multiplex PCR; TCRdb's table is partial and in-frame only. The sample yields 150,000 to 200,000 clones, 79% seen once. Input material: PBMCs. The source is a woman aged 40 to 50 in good health and CMV-seronegative.

CDR3 sequence: CASSPTEHYNSPLHF. CDR3 in DNA: TGCGCCAGCAGCCCCACCGAGCATTATAATTCACCCCTCCACTTT. J is TRBJ1-6 and V is TRBV5-1; unclear D gene. V gave up 4 bases and J gave up 4 bases, with 12 bases separating them. CDR1 SGHRS and CDR2 YFSETQ come from the germline V gene. This CDR3 comprises 15 residues.

V gene TRBV10-3 combines with J gene TRBJ2-7; possible D gene TRBD2, 6 bases. The CDR3 extends over 12 amino acids. The germline V and J ends were trimmed by 0 bases and 10 bases, with 10 bases remaining between them. The germline V gene has CDR1 ENHRY and CDR2 SYGVKD. The CDR3 protein is CAISESWAGQYF. Written as DNA, the CDR3 is TGTGCCATCAGTGAGTCATGGGCGGGACAGTACTTC.

About this clone itself: A junction boundary mismatches the germline segment, possibly from a read error. The chain carries TRBV11-3 and TRBJ1-2; D is unclear. The CDR3 has 14 amino acids. Germline V gene sequence: CDR1 SGHNT, CDR2 YENEEA. Here the CDR3 reads CASGFRGVDYGYTF. For the CDR3, the DNA is TGTGCCAGCGGCTTCCGCGGGGTCGACTATGGCTACACCTTC.

The V call is TRBV28, the J call TRBJ1-2, with TRBD1 matching over 8 bases. V was clipped by 6 bases and J by 4 bases; unmatched bases: 4. The CDR3 extends over 13 amino acids. CDR1 and CDR2 from the germline V gene are MDHEN and SYDVKM. The CDR3 DNA reads as TGTGCCAGCAGACCACAGGGGGTCTATGGCTACACCTTC. Translation gives CASRPQGVYGYTF.

The chain carries TRBV5-4 and TRBJ2-1; TRBD2 agrees at 7 bases. CDR1 and CDR2 (germline): SGHNT, YYREEE (reference sequence). V shed 0 bases and J 4 bases; nucleotides not matched to a gene: 7. This CDR3 is built from 16 residues. CDR3 nucleotide sequence: TGTGCCAGCAGCTTGGCCCCCCGCGGGGGATACAATGAGCAGTTCTTC. Translated, it gives CASSLAPRGGYNEQFF. The full variable domain, its missing parts supplied by reference TRBV5-4 and TRBJ2-1, is ETGVTQSPTHLIKTRGQQVTLRCSSQSGHNTVSWYQQALGQGPQFIFQYYREEENGRGNFPPRFSGLQFPNYSSELNVNALELDDSALYLCASSLAPRGGYNEQFFGPGTRLTVL.

The J gene is TRBJ1-1, the V gene TRBV7-6; 7 bases align to TRBD1. Trimming took 5 bases from V and 0 from J; bases not matched to a gene: 9. CDR1 SGHVS and CDR2 FNYEAQ come from the germline V gene. This CDR3 has 16 residues. CDR3 loop: CASSKAGTAVNTEAFF. The CDR3 DNA reads as TGTGCCAGCAGCAAGGCCGGGACAGCTGTGAACACTGAAGCTTTCTTT.

The chain joins TRBV6-7 to TRBJ2-1, with a possible D match to TRBD1 (6 bases). TRBV6-7 is flagged as an ORF with uncertain function. The CDR3 runs to 14 residues. Trimming cost V 11 bases and J 2 bases, with 16 bases left between them. The CDR3 loop reads CAPLGQGTYNEQFF. As DNA, the CDR3 is TGTGCCCCACTCGGGCAGGGGACCTACAATGAGCAGTTCTTC.

CDR3 sequence reads: CASSYAGTDSNQPQHF. CDR3 DNA sequence: TGTGCCAGCAGTTACGCCGGGACAGATAGCAATCAGCCCCAGCATTTT. This chain links TRBV27 with TRBJ1-5; 7 bases are shared with TRBD1. The CDR3 runs 16 residues. The V gene end was trimmed by 4 bases and the J gene end by 0 bases; junction bases not matched to a gene: 6. Germline loops: CDR1 MNHEY, CDR2 SMNVEV (reference sequence).

The genes are TRBV6-1 and TRBJ1-3, with D possibly TRBD1 on 6 matching bases. Trimming stripped 4 bases from V and 0 bases from J, with 13 bases between. Germline CDR1 MNHNS, CDR2 SASEGT. The CDR3 sequence is 16 residues long. In DNA, the CDR3 is TGTGCCAGCAGTGGAGGGACACTTCCCTCTGGAAACACCATATATTTT. Residues: CASSGGTLPSGNTIYF.

The V call is TRBV9, the J call TRBJ2-7; 9 nucleotides align to TRBD1. J gave up 3 bases and V 2 bases, and 3 bases lay outside the gene matches. Germline loops: CDR1 SGDLS, CDR2 YYNGEE. The CDR3 contains 14 residues. The CDR3 spells CASSVGQGYYEQYF. The CDR3, as DNA: TGTGCCAGCAGCGTCGGACAGGGGTACTACGAGCAGTACTTC.

The chain links TRBV27 to TRBJ1-2; TRBD1 might be the D (5 bases). V was clipped by 3 bases and J by 8 bases, with 10 bases between them. CDR1 is MNHEY and CDR2 is SMNVEV in the germline V gene (reference sequence). CDR3 size: 12 residues. The DNA of the CDR3 is TGTGCCAGCAGTTTGAAGGGGCTCGGCTACACCTTC. Residues: CASSLKGLGYTF.

The J gene is TRBJ1-1, the V gene TRBV19; D gene ambiguous. Germline V gene lookup returns CDR1 LNHDA and CDR2 SQIVND (reference sequence). Deletions cut 6 bases from V and 2 bases from J, with 19 bases between. The CDR3 has 16 residues. CDR3 sequence (DNA): TGTGCCAGTAGGGCAAGAGGGAGGGCTCCCAACACTGAAGCTTTCTTT. It encodes CASRARGRAPNTEAFF. Looking up the rest from reference TRBV19 and TRBJ1-1 gives the full variable domain: DGGITQSPKYLFRKEGQNVTLSCEQNLNHDAMYWYRQDPGQGLRLIYYSQIVNDFQKGDIAEGYSVSREKKESFPLTVTSAQKNPTAFYLCASRARGRAPNTEAFFGQGTRLTVV.

The V gene is TRBV6-6, the J gene TRBJ2-7; 7 nucleotides match TRBD1. Per the germline V gene, CDR1 is MNHNY and CDR2 is SVGAGI (reference sequence). Trimming removed 8 bases from V and 2 bases from J; junction bases left unmatched: 3. The CDR3 consists of 12 residues. The DNA for the CDR3 is TGTGCCAGCCAGACAGGGACCTACGAGCAGTACTTC. Translation gives CASQTGTYEQYF.

This sequence joins TRBV10-1 and TRBJ1-1; 7 positions agree with TRBD1. The germline V gene encodes CDR1 WNHNN and CDR2 SYGVQD (reference sequence). The CDR3 loop spans 12 amino acids. The J segment lost 8 bases and the V segment lost 3 bases, leaving 3 bases of the junction unmatched. CDR3 nucleotide sequence: TGCGCCAGCAGTGAAACGACAGGGGAAGCTTTCTTT. Translated: CASSETTGEAFF.

The chain recombines TRBV6-5 with TRBJ1-5, with TRBD1 matching 7 bases. Germline loops: CDR1 MNHEY, CDR2 SVGAGI. This CDR3 has 13 amino acids. The junction had 4 bases not matched to a gene; V was cut back by 6 bases and J by 5 bases. CDR3 sequence reads: CASRNTGDQPQHF. In DNA, the CDR3 is TGTGCCAGCAGAAATACAGGGGATCAGCCCCAGCATTTT.

This sequence joins TRBV15 and TRBJ2-7, with D possibly TRBD2 on 5 matching bases. Germline V lookup: CDR1 LNHNV, CDR2 YYDKDF (reference sequence). V lost 0 bases and J 0 bases, leaving 9 bases between the germline ends. The CDR3 contains 15 residues. The CDR3 DNA follows: TGTGCCACCAGCAGAGATCGAGGGATCTCCTACGAGCAGTACTTC. As protein: CATSRDRGISYEQYF.

This chain connects TRBV7-9 to TRBJ2-3, with TRBD2 matching 13 bases. V dropped 3 bases and J dropped 2; count of bases not matched to a gene: 2. Germline-derived CDR1 and CDR2 are SEHNR and FQNEAQ (reference sequence). This CDR3 is 16 amino acids long. The CDR3 protein is CASSLGLAGLTDTQYF. For the CDR3, the DNA is TGTGCCAGCAGCTTGGGACTAGCGGGACTCACAGATACGCAGTATTTT. Filled out from reference TRBV7-9 and TRBJ2-3, the complete variable domain reads DTGVSQNPRHKITKRGQNVTFRCDPISEHNRLYWYRQTLGQGPEFLTYFQNEAQLEKSRLLSDRFSAERPKGSFSTLEIQRTEQGDSAMYLCASSLGLAGLTDTQYFGPGTRLTVL.

The chain couples TRBV2 to TRBJ2-7; TRBD2 matches 10 bases. With 4 bases clipped from V and 4 bases from J, the junction kept 4 bases outside the gene matches. The CDR3 contains 14 residues. In germline, CDR1 is SNHLY, CDR2 FYNNEI. The CDR3 loop reads CASSGGLAEYEQYF. The CDR3 DNA follows: TGTGCCAGCAGTGGAGGACTAGCGGAGTACGAGCAGTACTTC. The full variable domain, in which reference TRBV2 and TRBJ2-7 provide the parts outside the CDR3, is EPEVTQTPSHQVTQMGQEVILRCVPISNHLYFYWYRQILGQKVEFLVSFYNNEISEKSEIFDDQFSVERPDGSNFTLKIRSTKLEDSAMYFCASSGGLAEYEQYFGPGTRLTVT.

V and J are TRBV7-3 and TRBJ2-7; a weak D match, TRBD2 (5 bases). V lost 2 bases and J 5 bases, leaving 22 bases between the germline ends. CDR3 length equals 17 residues. The germline V gene has CDR1 SGHTA and CDR2 FQGTGA. This CDR3 is CASSLDNPLLECHEQYF. For the CDR3, the DNA is TGTGCCAGCAGCTTAGATAACCCCCTACTAGAGTGCCACGAGCAGTACTTC.

The chain links TRBV18 to TRBJ2-1, with a possible D match to TRBD1 (6 bases). The V end was cut by 2 bases, the J end by 8 bases, with 19 bases between. The CDR3 runs to 16 residues. CDR1 is KGHSH, CDR2 LQKENI, per germline. DNA for the CDR3: TGTGCCAGCTCACCAGTAATGACCCAGGGGCGGGATGAGCAGTTCTTC. It yields the protein CASSPVMTQGRDEQFF.

V is TRBV7-6 and J is TRBJ1-5, with a tentative D call TRBD1 (5 bases). The germline V and J ends were trimmed by 2 bases and 6 bases, with 14 bases remaining between them. Germline V CDR1 and CDR2: SGHVS, FNYEAQ. The CDR3 sequence is 15 residues long. The chain's CDR3 is CASSLSGGAGQPQHF. CDR3 nucleotides: TGTGCCAGCAGCTTATCGGGAGGGGCTGGTCAGCCCCAGCATTTT. Variable domain in full (rest from reference TRBV7-6 and TRBJ1-5): GAGVSQSPRYKVTKRGQDVALRCDPISGHVSLYWYRQALGQGPEFLTYFNYEAQQDKSGLPNDRFSAERPEGSISTLTIQRTEQRDSAMYRCASSLSGGAGQPQHFGDGTRLSIL.

This rearrangement joins TRBV7-2 to TRBJ1-5; 8 bases fit TRBD1. The CDR3 has 13 residues. CDR1 is SGHTA and CDR2 is FQGNSA in the germline V gene. The trim removed 7 bases at V and 8 bases at J, leaving 7 bases unmatched. The chain's CDR3 is CASTGQGLEPQHF. The CDR3 coding sequence is TGTGCCAGCACCGGACAGGGCCTGGAGCCCCAGCATTTT.

V and J are TRBV28 and TRBJ2-1; D is perhaps TRBD2 (5 bases). Germline CDR1 reads MDHEN; CDR2 reads SYDVKM. V gave up 2 bases and J gave up 14 bases, with 16 bases separating them. The CDR3 is 13 residues long. This CDR3 is CASSLRRPQREFF. The CDR3 DNA reads as TGTGCCAGCAGTTTACGCCGGCCACAGAGGGAGTTCTTC.

This clone appeared once. V is TRBV27 and J is TRBJ2-7, with TRBD2 matching 12 bases. Trimming took 4 bases from V and 4 from J; bases not matched to a gene: 5. CDR3 length equals 15 residues. Germline-derived CDR1 and CDR2 are MNHEY and SMNVEV (reference sequence). The CDR3 DNA reads TGTGCCAGCAGTTCCAAGACTAGCGGGAGATACGAGCAGTACTTC. The encoded protein is CASSSKTSGRYEQYF.